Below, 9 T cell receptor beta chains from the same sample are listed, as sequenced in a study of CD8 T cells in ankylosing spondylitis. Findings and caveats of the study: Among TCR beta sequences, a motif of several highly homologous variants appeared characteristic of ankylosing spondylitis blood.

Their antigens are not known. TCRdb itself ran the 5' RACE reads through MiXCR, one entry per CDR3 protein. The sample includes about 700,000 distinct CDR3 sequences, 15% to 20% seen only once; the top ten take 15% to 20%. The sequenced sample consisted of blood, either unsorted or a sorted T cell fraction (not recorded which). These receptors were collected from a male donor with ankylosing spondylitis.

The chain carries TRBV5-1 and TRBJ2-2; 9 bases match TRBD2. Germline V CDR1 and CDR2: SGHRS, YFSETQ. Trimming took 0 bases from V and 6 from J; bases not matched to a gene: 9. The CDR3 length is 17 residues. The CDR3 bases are TGCGCCAGCAGCTTGGCTGAGGTAGCGGGAGCTTCCGGGGAGCTGTTTTTT. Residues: CASSLAEVAGASGELFF.

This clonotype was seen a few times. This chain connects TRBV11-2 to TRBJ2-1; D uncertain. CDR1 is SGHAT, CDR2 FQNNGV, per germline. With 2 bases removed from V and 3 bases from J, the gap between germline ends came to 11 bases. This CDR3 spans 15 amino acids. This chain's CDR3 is CASSLKGSHYNEQFF. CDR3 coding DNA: TGTGCCAGCAGCTTAAAAGGGTCCCACTACAATGAGCAGTTCTTC.

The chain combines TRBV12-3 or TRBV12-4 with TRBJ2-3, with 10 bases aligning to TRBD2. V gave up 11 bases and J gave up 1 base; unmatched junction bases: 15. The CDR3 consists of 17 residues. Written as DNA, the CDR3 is TGTGCCCTCAGTTTAGTTTCAAGCGGGGGGGGCACAGATACGCAGTATTTT. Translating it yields CALSLVSSGGGTDTQYF.

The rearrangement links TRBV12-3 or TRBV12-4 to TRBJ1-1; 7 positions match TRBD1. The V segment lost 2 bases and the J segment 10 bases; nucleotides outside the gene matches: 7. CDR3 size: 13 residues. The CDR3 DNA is TGTGCCAGCAGTTTAAAGGGGGCTGTGCGAGCTTTCTTT. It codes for CASSLKGAVRAFF.

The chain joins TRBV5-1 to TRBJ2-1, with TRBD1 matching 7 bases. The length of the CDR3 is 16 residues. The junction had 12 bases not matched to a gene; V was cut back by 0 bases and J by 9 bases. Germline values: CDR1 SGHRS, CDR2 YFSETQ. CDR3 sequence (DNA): TGCGCCAGCAGCTTGGCTCGGGACAGTGTCGTCCCTGAGCAGTTCTTC. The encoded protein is CASSLARDSVVPEQFF.

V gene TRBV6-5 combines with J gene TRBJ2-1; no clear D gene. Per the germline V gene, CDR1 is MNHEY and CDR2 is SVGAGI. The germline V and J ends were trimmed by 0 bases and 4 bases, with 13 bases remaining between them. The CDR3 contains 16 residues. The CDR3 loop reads CASSYSPSLVYNEQFF. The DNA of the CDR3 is TGTGCCAGCAGTTACTCTCCGAGTTTGGTGTACAATGAGCAGTTCTTC.

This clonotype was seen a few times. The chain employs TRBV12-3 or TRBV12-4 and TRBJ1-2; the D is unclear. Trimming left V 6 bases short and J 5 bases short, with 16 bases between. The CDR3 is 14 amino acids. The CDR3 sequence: CASSSSATWYGYTF. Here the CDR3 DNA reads TGTGCCAGCAGCTCCTCAGCTACTTGGTATGGCTACACCTTC.

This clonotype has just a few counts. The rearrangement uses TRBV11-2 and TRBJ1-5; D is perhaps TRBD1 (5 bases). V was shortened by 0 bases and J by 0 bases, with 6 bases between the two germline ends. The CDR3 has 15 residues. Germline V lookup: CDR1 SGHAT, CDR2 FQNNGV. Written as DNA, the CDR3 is TGTGCCAGCAGCTTAGAACAGGATAGCAATCAGCCCCAGCATTTT. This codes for CASSLEQDSNQPQHF.

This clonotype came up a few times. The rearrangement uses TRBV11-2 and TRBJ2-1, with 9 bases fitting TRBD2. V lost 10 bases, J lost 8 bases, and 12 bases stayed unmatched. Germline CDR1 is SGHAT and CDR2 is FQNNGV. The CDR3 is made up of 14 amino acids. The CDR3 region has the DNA TGTGCCACCCAGGGACTAGCCGCTATGGATGAGCAGTTCTTC. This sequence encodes CATQGLAAMDEQFF.